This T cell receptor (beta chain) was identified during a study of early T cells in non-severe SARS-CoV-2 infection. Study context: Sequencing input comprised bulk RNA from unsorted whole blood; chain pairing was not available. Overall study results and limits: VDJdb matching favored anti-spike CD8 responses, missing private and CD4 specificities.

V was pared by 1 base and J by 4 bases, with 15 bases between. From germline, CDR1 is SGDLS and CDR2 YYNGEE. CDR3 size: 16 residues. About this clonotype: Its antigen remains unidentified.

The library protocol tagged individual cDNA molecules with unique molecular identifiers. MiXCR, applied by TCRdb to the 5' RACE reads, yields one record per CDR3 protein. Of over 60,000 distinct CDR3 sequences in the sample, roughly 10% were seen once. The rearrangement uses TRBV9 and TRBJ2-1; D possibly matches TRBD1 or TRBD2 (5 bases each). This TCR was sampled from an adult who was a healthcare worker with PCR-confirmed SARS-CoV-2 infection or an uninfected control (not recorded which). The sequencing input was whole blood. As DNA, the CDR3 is TGTGCCAGCAGCGTAAGCTACGGGACGGCATACAATGAGCAGTTCTTC. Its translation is CASSVSYGTAYNEQFF.